Below, one T cell receptor (beta chain) is given with its context. This specimen belongs to a study of cytomegalovirus exposure and HLA in healthy donors. Germline lookup yields CDR1 MNHEY and CDR2 SMNVEV (reference sequence). The CDR3 totals 15 residues. V gave up 3 bases and J gave up 0 bases; unmatched junction bases: 1. The PCR ran on 60 Vbeta and 13 Jbeta primers. Sequencing used immunoSEQ multiplex PCR; TCRdb keeps in-frame clones, though not all of them. In total, the table holds 150,000 to 200,000 clones. The sequence was collected from a woman in her sixties or seventies in good health and CMV-seronegative. The chain has TRBV27 and TRBJ2-2, with TRBD2 matching over 7 bases. Sequenced input: PBMCs. The CDR3 region has the DNA TGTGCCAGCAGTTTGGCGGGGGCGAACACCGGGGAGCTGTTTTTT. Translation: CASSLAGANTGELFF.